The 12 T cell receptor beta chains in this list originate from one sample, sequenced in a study of OX40 agonist ivuxolimab in advanced cancers. Method: immunoSEQ multiplex PCR; TCRdb's copy keeps in-frame clones and lacks some. Of 100,000 to 120,000 clones in the sample, around 93% were seen once. Sequenced material: CD4+ or CD8+ T cells sorted from blood, taken in a trial of the OX40 agonist ivuxolimab. Receptors originate from an adult with an advanced solid tumor such as melanoma, head and neck, liver or kidney cancer.

The chain employs TRBV19 and TRBJ2-5, with 11 nucleotides matching TRBD1. The length of the CDR3 is 16 residues. V lost 7 bases, J lost 4 bases, and 11 bases stayed unmatched. The V gene's germline CDR1 is LNHDA and CDR2 SQIVND (reference sequence). The CDR3 bases are TGTGCCAGTAAAGGGCACGGGACAGGGGGTTTAGAGACCCAGTACTTC. Protein: CASKGHGTGGLETQYF.

The chain employs TRBV18 and TRBJ1-2, with no clear D. CDR1 and CDR2 from the germline V gene are KGHSH and LQKENI. This CDR3 is built from 14 residues. V lost 7 bases, J lost 8 bases, and 20 bases lay in between. The CDR3 region is CASYISSAVRGYTF. For the CDR3, the DNA is TGTGCCAGCTATATATCATCAGCCGTCCGGGGCTACACCTTC. Combining the CDR3 with reference TRBV18 and TRBJ1-2 gives the whole variable domain NAGVMQNPRHLVRRRGQEARLRCSPMKGHSHVYWYRQLPEEGLKFMVYLQKENIIDESGMPKERFSAEFPKEGPSILRIQQVVRGDSAAYFCASYISSAVRGYTFGSGTRLTVV.

V usage is TRBV7-9 and J usage is TRBJ1-1, with a tentative D call TRBD1 (5 bases). CDR1 and CDR2 from the germline V gene are SEHNR and FQNEAQ (reference sequence). The length of the CDR3 is 13 residues. V dropped 5 bases and J dropped 11 bases, with 18 bases sitting between them. The CDR3 sequence: CASSNQGTVFAFF. In DNA, the CDR3 is TGTGCCAGCAGCAACCAGGGTACGGTATTTGCTTTCTTT. The full variable domain, rest sourced from reference TRBV7-9 and TRBJ1-1, is DTGVSQNPRHKITKRGQNVTFRCDPISEHNRLYWYRQTLGQGPEFLTYFQNEAQLEKSRLLSDRFSAERPKGSFSTLEIQRTEQGDSAMYLCASSNQGTVFAFFGQGTRLTVV.

The chain joins TRBV6-5 to TRBJ2-3; TRBD1 aligns across 9 bases. Losses at the gene ends were 4 bases for V and 0 bases for J; bases not matched to a gene: 5. The CDR3 has 16 residues. The V gene's germline CDR1 is MNHEY and CDR2 SVGAGI. In nucleotides, the CDR3 is TGTGCCAGCAGTTCTACCGGGACAGGGAGCACAGATACGCAGTATTTT. This translates into CASSSTGTGSTDTQYF.

The chain uses TRBV2 and TRBJ2-4; D is perhaps TRBD2 (5 bases). The CDR3 loop spans 16 amino acids. CDR1 and CDR2 (germline): SNHLY, FYNNEI. Trimming left V 3 bases short and J 8 bases short, with 20 bases between. The chain's CDR3 is CASSDPTGPGVDIQYF. CDR3 bases: TGTGCCAGCAGTGATCCAACGGGCCCCGGGGTAGACATTCAGTACTTC.

The chain uses TRBV4-1 and TRBJ1-2; D possibly corresponds to TRBD1 (5 bases). CDR1 MGHRA and CDR2 YSYEKL come from the germline V gene. This CDR3 is 15 amino acids long. The V gene lost 3 bases and the J gene lost 5 bases, with 16 bases spanning the gap. The CDR3 loop is CASSQGGGFKYGYTF. In DNA form, the CDR3 reads TGCGCCAGCAGCCAGGGCGGGGGTTTTAAGTATGGCTACACCTTC.

This chain joins TRBV6-5 and TRBJ2-4; the D call may be TRBD1 or TRBD2 (5 bases each). The CDR3 spans 15 residues. Germline loops: CDR1 MNHEY, CDR2 SVGAGI. With 2 bases removed from V and 3 bases from J, the gap between germline ends came to 11 bases. DNA of the CDR3: TGTGCCAGCAGTTACCGGGGCTTGGACAAAAACATTCAGTACTTC. It encodes CASSYRGLDKNIQYF.

The rearrangement links TRBV6-5 to TRBJ1-1, with D uncertain. Germline V gene lookup returns CDR1 MNHEY and CDR2 SVGAGI. The V gene lost 2 bases and the J gene lost 0 bases, with 7 bases spanning the gap. The CDR3 consists of 14 residues. The CDR3 DNA is TGTGCCAGCAGTTACGGGCAGATGAACACTGAAGCTTTCTTT. Translation gives CASSYGQMNTEAFF.

The gene calls are TRBV18 and TRBJ2-5; a weak D match, TRBD1 (6 bases). The germline CDR1 and CDR2 sequences are KGHSH and LQKENI. This CDR3 is 16 amino acids long. Trimming stripped 4 bases from V and 2 bases from J, with 17 bases between. Written as DNA, the CDR3 is TGTGCCAGCTCACTAACTGCCGGGACACATCAAGAGACCCAGTACTTC. Translation: CASSLTAGTHQETQYF.

The chain is built from TRBV10-2 and TRBJ1-1; D remains unclear. V lost 3 bases and J 6 bases, leaving 11 bases between the germline ends. This CDR3 region has 13 residues. CDR1 is WSHSY and CDR2 is SAAADI in the germline V gene. The CDR3 nucleotides read TGCGCCAGCAGTGACAGGAGGGTCGCTGAAGCTTTCTTT. Protein product: CASSDRRVAEAFF.

The genes are TRBV18 and TRBJ2-4, with D uncertain. CDR1 and CDR2 (germline): KGHSH, LQKENI. This CDR3 contains 17 residues. V dropped 3 bases and J dropped 2 bases, with 17 bases sitting between them. CDR3 amino acids: CASSPLPNRPSKNIQYF. In DNA form, the CDR3 reads TGTGCCAGCTCACCGCTACCGAACCGGCCCTCCAAAAACATTCAGTACTTC.

V is TRBV9 and J is TRBJ2-1; D remains ambiguous. This CDR3 is 16 amino acids long. Germline V gene lookup returns CDR1 SGDLS and CDR2 YYNGEE. V was shortened by 0 bases and J by 1 base, with 11 bases between the two germline ends. CDR3 loop: CASSVEGWSSYNEQFF. CDR3 nucleotide sequence: TGTGCCAGCAGCGTAGAGGGATGGAGTTCCTACAATGAGCAGTTCTTC.